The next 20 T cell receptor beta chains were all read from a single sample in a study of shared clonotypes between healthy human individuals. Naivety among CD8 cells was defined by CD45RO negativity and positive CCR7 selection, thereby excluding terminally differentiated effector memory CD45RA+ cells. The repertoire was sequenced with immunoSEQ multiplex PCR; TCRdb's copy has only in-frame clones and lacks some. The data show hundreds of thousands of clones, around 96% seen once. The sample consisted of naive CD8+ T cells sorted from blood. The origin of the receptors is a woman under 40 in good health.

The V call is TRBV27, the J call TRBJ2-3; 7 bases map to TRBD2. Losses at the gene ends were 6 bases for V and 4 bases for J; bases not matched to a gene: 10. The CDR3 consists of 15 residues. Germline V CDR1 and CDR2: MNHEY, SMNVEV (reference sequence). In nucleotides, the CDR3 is TGTGCCAGCAGCCCAAGTGGGGAGGGGTCAGATACGCAGTATTTT. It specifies CASSPSGEGSDTQYF.

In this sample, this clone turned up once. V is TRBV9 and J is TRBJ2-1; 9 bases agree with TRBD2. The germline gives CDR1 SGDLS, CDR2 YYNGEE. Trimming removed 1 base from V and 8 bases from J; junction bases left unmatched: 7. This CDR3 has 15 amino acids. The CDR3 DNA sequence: TGTGCCAGCAGCGTATCTAGCGGGGCAGGCCATGAGCAGTTCTTC. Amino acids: CASSVSSGAGHEQFF. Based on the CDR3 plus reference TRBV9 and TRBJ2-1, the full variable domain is DSGVTQTPKHLITATGQRVTLRCSPRSGDLSVYWYQQSLDQGLQFLIQYYNGEERAKGNILERFSAQQFPDLHSELNLSSLELGDSALYFCASSVSSGAGHEQFFGPGTRLTVL.

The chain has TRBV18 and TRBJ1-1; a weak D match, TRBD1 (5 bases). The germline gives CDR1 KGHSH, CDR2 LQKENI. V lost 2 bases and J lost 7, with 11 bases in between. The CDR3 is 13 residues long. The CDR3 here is CASSPVERGEAFF. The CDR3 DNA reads TGTGCCAGCTCACCAGTAGAAAGGGGTGAAGCTTTCTTT. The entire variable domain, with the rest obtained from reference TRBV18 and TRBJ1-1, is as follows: NAGVMQNPRHLVRRRGQEARLRCSPMKGHSHVYWYRQLPEEGLKFMVYLQKENIIDESGMPKERFSAEFPKEGPSILRIQQVVRGDSAAYFCASSPVERGEAFFGQGTRLTVV.

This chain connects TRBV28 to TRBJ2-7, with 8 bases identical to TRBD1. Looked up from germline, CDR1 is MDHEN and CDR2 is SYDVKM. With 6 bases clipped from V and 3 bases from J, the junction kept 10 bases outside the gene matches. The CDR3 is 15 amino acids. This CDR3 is CASSFDTGGSYEQYF. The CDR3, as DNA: TGTGCCAGCAGCTTCGATACAGGGGGAAGCTACGAGCAGTACTTC.

Here the CDR3 reads CASSYITGTGGFGNQPQHF. DNA of the CDR3: TGTGCCAGCAGTTATATCACCGGGACAGGGGGTTTTGGCAATCAGCCCCAGCATTTT. V and J are TRBV28 and TRBJ1-5; 11 bases map to TRBD1. The CDR3 runs 19 residues. Trimming took 4 bases from V and 2 from J; bases not matched to a gene: 13. Germline assignment: CDR1 MDHEN and CDR2 SYDVKM.

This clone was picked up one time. In nucleotides, the CDR3 is TGTGCCAGCAGTATCTGGACTAGCGGGACGGGTGATACGCAGTATTTT. Its translation is CASSIWTSGTGDTQYF. The rearrangement joins TRBV5-6 to TRBJ2-3, with 12 bases matching TRBD2. The length of the CDR3 is 16 residues. Losses at the gene ends were 5 bases for V and 6 bases for J; bases not matched to a gene: 10. CDR1 and CDR2 from the germline V gene are SGHDT and YYEEEE.

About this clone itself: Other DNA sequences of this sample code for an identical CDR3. The CDR3 sequence: CASSLVAGNTGELFF. DNA for the CDR3: TGTGCCAGCAGTTTGGTAGCGGGAAACACCGGGGAGCTGTTTTTT. The rearrangement joins TRBV28 to TRBJ2-2, with 8 positions matching TRBD2. Trimming removed 3 bases from V and 2 bases from J; junction bases left unmatched: 2. The length of the CDR3 is 15 residues. Germline assignment: CDR1 MDHEN and CDR2 SYDVKM. Variable domain in full (rest from reference TRBV28 and TRBJ2-2): DVKVTQSSRYLVKRTGEKVFLECVQDMDHENMFWYRQDPGLGLRLIYFSYDVKMKEKGDIPEGYSVSREKKERFSLILESASTNQTSMYLCASSLVAGNTGELFFGEGSRLTVL.

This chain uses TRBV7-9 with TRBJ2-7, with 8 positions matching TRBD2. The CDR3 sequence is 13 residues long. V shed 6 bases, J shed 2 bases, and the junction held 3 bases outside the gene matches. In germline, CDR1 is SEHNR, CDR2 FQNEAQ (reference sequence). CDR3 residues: CASSPGGTYEQYF. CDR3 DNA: TGTGCCAGCAGTCCGGGAGGGACCTACGAGCAGTACTTC.

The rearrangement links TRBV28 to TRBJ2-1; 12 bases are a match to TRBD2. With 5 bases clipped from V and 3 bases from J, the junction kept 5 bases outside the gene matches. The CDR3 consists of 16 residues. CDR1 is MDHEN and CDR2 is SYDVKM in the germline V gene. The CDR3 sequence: CASSALGLAGYNEQFF. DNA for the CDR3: TGTGCCAGCAGTGCACTGGGACTAGCGGGCTACAATGAGCAGTTCTTC.

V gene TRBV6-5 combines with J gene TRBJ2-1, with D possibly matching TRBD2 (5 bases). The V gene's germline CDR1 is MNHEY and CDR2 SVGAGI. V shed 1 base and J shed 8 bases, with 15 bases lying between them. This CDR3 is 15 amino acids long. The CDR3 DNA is TGTGCCAGCAGTTACTTTGCGGGCTACCCAGATGAGCAGTTCTTC. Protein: CASSYFAGYPDEQFF.

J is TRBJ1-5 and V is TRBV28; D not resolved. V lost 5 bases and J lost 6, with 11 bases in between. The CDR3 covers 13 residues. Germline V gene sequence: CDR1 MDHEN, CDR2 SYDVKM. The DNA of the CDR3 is TGTGCCAGCAGTACAGTAGAGGGTCAGCCCCAGCATTTT. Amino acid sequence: CASSTVEGQPQHF.

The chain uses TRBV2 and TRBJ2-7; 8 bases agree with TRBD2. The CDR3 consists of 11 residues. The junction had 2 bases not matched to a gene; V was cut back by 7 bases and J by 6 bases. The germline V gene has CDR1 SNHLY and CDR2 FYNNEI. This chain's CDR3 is CASTTSGEQYF. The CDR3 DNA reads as TGTGCCAGCACCACTAGCGGCGAGCAGTACTTC.

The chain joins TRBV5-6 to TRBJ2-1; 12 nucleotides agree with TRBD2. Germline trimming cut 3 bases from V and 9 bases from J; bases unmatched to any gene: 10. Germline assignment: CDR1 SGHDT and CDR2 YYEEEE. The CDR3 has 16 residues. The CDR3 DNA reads TGTGCCAGCAGCTCCACTAGCGGGAGGCTTGCAGTTGAGCAGTTCTTC. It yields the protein CASSSTSGRLAVEQFF.

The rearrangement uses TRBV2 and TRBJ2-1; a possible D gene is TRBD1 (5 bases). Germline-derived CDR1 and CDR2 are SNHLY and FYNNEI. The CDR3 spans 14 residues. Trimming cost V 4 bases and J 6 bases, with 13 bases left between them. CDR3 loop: CASSGQGNGNEQFF. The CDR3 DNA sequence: TGTGCCAGCAGTGGGCAGGGTAATGGCAATGAGCAGTTCTTC. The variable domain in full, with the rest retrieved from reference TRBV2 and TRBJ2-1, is EPEVTQTPSHQVTQMGQEVILRCVPISNHLYFYWYRQILGQKVEFLVSFYNNEISEKSEIFDDQFSVERPDGSNFTLKIRSTKLEDSAMYFCASSGQGNGNEQFFGPGTRLTVL.

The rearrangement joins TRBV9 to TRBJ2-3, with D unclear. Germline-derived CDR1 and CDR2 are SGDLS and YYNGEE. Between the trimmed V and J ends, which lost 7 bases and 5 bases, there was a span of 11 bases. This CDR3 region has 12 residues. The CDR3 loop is CASEDTGDTQYF. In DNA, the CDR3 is TGTGCCAGCGAGGATACCGGAGATACGCAGTATTTT.

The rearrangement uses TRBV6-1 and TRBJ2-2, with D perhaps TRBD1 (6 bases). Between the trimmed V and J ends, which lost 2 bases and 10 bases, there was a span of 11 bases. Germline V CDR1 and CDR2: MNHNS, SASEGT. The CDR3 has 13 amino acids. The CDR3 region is CASSELGGPELFF. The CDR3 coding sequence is TGTGCCAGCAGTGAACTAGGGGGACCGGAGCTGTTTTTT.

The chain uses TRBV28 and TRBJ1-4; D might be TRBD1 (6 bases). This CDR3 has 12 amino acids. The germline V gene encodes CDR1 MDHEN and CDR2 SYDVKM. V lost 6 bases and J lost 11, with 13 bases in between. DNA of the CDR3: TGTGCCAGCAGCCCCAACAGGGTGAAACTGTTTTTT. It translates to CASSPNRVKLFF.

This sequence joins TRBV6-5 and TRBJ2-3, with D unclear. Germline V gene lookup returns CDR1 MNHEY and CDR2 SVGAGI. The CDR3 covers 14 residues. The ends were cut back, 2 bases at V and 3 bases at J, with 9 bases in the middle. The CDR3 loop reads CASSYGLGTDTQYF. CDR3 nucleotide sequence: TGTGCCAGCAGTTACGGTCTAGGAACAGATACGCAGTATTTT.

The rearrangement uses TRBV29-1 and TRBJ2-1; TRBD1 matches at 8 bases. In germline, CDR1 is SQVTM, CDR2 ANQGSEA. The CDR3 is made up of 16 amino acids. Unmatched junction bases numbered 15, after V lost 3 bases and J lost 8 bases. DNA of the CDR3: TGCAGCGTTGAGTGGAGAGTCAGGGGGCTTTCCTATGAGCAGTTCTTC. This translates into CSVEWRVRGLSYEQFF.

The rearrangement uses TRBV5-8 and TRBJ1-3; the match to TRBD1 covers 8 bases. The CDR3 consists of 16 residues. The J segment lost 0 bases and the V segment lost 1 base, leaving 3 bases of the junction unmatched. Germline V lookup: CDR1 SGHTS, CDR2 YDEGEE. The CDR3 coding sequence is TGTGCCAGCAGCTTGAGGACAGGGCTCTCTGGAAACACCATATATTTT. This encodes CASSLRTGLSGNTIYF.